This is a list of T cell receptor beta chains from one sample in a study of low-dose radiotherapy and immunotherapy resistance in tumors. TCRdb re-analysed the reads in MiXCR, keeping a single row per CDR3 protein. The repertoire holds some 82,000 distinct CDR3 sequences, with about 19% as singletons. The specimen was PBMCs, collected before treatment. The receptors stem from a male donor with prostate cancer. Both conserved end residues are part of each CDR3.

>TRBJ2-1|TRBV4-2|17
CASSQETSGRGYNEQFF
>TRBJ2-1|TRBV2|16
CASGGPGQGWGNEQFF
>TRBJ2-6|TRBV19|16
CASAAVVRSGANVLTF
>TRBJ2-7|TRBV6-5|12
CASSDRVRGQYF
>TRBJ2-5|TRBV7-2|13
CASSLLRQETQYF
>TRBJ2-7|TRBV5-1|13
CANIPGHHYEQYF
>TRBJ1-1|TRBV28|14
CASRGDRGRAEAFF
>TRBJ2-1|TRBV10-2|16
CASSESFRGGNNEQFF
>TRBJ2-2|TRBV7-9|16
CASSGLAGVQPGELFF
>TRBJ2-3|TRBV5-6|15
CASSYSGGITDTQYF
>TRBJ2-1|TRBV28|14
CASSLGGALNEQFF
>TRBJ2-2|TRBV10-1|14
CASSELRGTGELFF
>TRBJ2-1|TRBV20-1|15
CSAPPGLENYNEQFF
>TRBJ2-5|TRBV11-2|16
CASSLLGRGRRETQYF
>TRBJ2-2|TRBV5-3|19
CASRSRSGGTAGYTGELFF
>TRBJ2-4|TRBV20-1|18
CSAPETPGTAGAKNIQYF
>TRBJ2-7|TRBV4-2|15
CASSQEVGTAGEQYF
>TRBJ2-2|TRBV7-3|13
CASGARNTGELFF
>TRBJ1-5|TRBV20-1|13
CSASYVSNQPQHF
>TRBJ2-1|TRBV3-1|13
CASSQLPGGEQFF
>TRBJ2-6|TRBV12-3/TRBV12-4|15
CASSLGGEGANVLTF
>TRBJ1-3|TRBV19|15
CASSIPHGSGNTIYF
>TRBJ1-5|TRBV6-1|15
CASSEWMGWDQPQHF
>TRBJ2-5|TRBV2|13
CASSETGKGTQYF
>TRBJ2-3|TRBV20-1|15
CSARAPSGSTDTQYF
>TRBJ1-3|TRBV4-1|18
CASSQRHTGGSSGNTIYF